This record concerns one T cell receptor beta chain sequence. Its specificity is not known. This table comes from immunoSEQ multiplex PCR, and its TCRdb copy is limited to in-frame clones, with some not included. The data contain about 200,000 clones, about 89% of them singletons. This specimen comes from a study of T cell responses to AZD1222 COVID-19 vaccine. The analysis combined second doses at about 4 or about 12 weeks. Study-level results: The donors showed a predominance of white British ancestry and of females, with possible underestimation of clonal diversity.

V gave up 2 bases and J gave up 0 bases; unmatched junction bases: 9. This CDR3 contains 17 residues. CDR1 and CDR2 from the germline V gene are GTSNPN and SVGIG (reference sequence). V usage is TRBV30 and J usage is TRBJ2-1, with TRBD2 identical over 8 bases. This receptor was taken from an adult who received the AZD1222 COVID-19 vaccine. This sample comprised peripheral blood, obtained 28 days after the second AZD1222 dose. CDR3 sequence: CAWSPRVAGSSYNEQFF. Here the CDR3 DNA reads TGTGCCTGGAGTCCCCGGGTAGCGGGGAGCTCCTACAATGAGCAGTTCTTC.